This TCR beta chain was identified during a study of beta chain features in type 1 diabetes. Study-wide findings and caveats: Within the patient group, naive, central memory and Treg TCRB repertoires appeared more similar to each other than within healthy donors. Type 1 diabetes patients showed a moderate but significant shortening of TCRB CDR3s in all four CD4+ subsets. The study left unresolved whether HLA type influences TCRB rearrangement.

Reverse transcribing all isolated RNA meant expressed TCRB transcripts were sequenced. Here immunoSEQ multiplex PCR was the method, and the copy in TCRdb shows in-frame clones only, minus some. The table lists about 740,000 clones, around an eighth of them singletons, with 0.022% in the top ten. This clone was detected a few times. The antigen remains unidentified. The same CDR3 can be traced to other DNA sequences in this sample. Sorting with CD45RO/CCR7/CD25/CD127/CD95/CD27 yielded naive, central memory, regulatory and stem-like memory CD4+ cells. The sequenced sample consisted of naive CD4+ T cells from blood. The receptor was derived from a man aged 18 to 35 with type 1 diabetes.

The CDR3 is CASSSNTEAFF. CDR3 coding DNA: TGTGCCAGCAGTTCCAACACTGAAGCTTTCTTT. V and J are TRBV28 and TRBJ1-1, with D unresolved. Germline assignment: CDR1 MDHEN and CDR2 SYDVKM. The CDR3 spans 11 residues. The ends were cut back, 4 bases at V and 2 bases at J, with 2 bases in the middle.